This record covers a single T cell receptor (beta chain). There are 15 residues in the CDR3. The ends lost 2 bases at V and 3 bases at J; junction bases unmatched: 5. From germline, CDR1 is SGHRS and CDR2 YFSETQ. This specimen comes from a study of blood T cell repertoires in COVID-19. Study-wide background: The United States, Italy and Spain supplied acute and convalescent COVID-19 samples. PBMCs, B-cell-depleted T cells, or T cells were the source of the cDNA or gDNA that made up the material.

During active infection, Seattle patients enrolled and were then monitored through disease. In the original analysis: Amplification of reference gene primers was used by the study to estimate nucleated cell counts. Sequencing was performed with immunoSEQ multiplex PCR; in TCRdb, only in-frame clones are kept and a portion is missing. That table is the source of V, J and clone size, and D and trimming were worked out from the DNA. This table has under 250,000 clones, 92% appearing once. This TCR came from a man between 60 and 75 years old with COVID-19, enrolled during active disease. The chain couples TRBV5-1 to TRBJ2-7; 10 bases map to TRBD2. Sequenced sample: peripheral blood. CDR3 nucleotide sequence: TGCGCCAGCAGCTTAGGGACTAGCGCCGACTACGAGCAGTACTTC. Translation: CASSLGTSADYEQYF.